This T cell receptor beta chain was captured in a study of cytomegalovirus exposure and HLA in healthy donors. Sequencing used immunoSEQ multiplex PCR; TCRdb keeps in-frame clones, though not all of them. The profile shows some 83,000 clones, around 94% of them singletons. The V segment lost 0 bases and the J segment 5 bases; nucleotides outside the gene matches: 4. CDR3 length equals 16 residues. Germline CDR1 SGHTA, CDR2 FQGNSA. The specimen sequenced was PBMCs. This chain uses TRBV7-2 with TRBJ2-1, with 10 bases lining up with TRBD1. The clonotype comes from a young woman in good health and CMV-seronegative. The CDR3 DNA is TGTGCCAGCAGCTTAGCCGGGACAGGGGCCGACAATGAGCAGTTCTTC. Residues: CASSLAGTGADNEQFF.